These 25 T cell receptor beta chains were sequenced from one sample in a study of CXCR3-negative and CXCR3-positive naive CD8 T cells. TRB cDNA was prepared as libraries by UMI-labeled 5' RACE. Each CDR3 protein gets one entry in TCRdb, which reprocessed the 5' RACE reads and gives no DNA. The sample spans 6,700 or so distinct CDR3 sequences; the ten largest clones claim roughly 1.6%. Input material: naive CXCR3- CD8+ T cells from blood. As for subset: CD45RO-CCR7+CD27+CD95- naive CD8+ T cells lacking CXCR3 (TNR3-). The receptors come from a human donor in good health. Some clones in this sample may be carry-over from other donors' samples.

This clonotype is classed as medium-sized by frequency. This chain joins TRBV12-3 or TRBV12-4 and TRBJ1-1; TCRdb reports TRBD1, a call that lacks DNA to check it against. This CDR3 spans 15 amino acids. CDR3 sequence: CASSLNWGPNTEAFF.

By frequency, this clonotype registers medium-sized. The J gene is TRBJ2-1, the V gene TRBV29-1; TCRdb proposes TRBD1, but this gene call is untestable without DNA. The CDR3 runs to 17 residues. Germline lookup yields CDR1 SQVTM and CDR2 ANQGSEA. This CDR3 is CSVESFVGKTGEGEQFF.

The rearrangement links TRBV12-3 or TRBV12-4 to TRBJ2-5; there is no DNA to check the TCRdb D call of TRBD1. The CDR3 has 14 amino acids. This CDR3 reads CASSLPGGRETQYF.

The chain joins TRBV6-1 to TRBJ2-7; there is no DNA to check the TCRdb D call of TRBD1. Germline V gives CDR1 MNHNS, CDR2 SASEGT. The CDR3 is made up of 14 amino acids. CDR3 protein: CASRSLDNPYEQYF.

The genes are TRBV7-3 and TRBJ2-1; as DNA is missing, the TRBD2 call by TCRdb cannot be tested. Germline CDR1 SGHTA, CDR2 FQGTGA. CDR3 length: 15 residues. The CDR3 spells CASSLSGSWYNEQFF.

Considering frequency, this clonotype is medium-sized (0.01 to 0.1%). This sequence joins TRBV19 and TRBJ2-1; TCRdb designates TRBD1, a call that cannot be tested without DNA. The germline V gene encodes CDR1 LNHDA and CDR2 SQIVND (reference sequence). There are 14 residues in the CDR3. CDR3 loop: CASPGPYSDDEQFF.

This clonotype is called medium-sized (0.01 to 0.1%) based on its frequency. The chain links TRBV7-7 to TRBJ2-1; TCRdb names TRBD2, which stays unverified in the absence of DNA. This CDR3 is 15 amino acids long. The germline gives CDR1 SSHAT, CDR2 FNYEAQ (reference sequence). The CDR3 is CASSKLAGEYNEQFF.

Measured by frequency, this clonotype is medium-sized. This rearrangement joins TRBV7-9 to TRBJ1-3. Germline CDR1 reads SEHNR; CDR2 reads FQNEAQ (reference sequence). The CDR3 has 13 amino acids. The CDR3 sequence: CASNSISGNTIYF.

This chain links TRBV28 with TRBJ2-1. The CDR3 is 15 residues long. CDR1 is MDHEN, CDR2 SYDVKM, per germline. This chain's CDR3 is CASSLGTSSYNEQFF.

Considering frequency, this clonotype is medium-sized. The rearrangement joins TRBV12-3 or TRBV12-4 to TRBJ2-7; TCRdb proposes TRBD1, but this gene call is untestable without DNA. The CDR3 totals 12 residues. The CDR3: CASGDPGYEQYF.

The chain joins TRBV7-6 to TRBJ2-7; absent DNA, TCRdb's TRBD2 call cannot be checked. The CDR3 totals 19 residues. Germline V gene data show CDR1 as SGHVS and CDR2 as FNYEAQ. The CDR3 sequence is CASSSLGGVAGRISYEQYF.

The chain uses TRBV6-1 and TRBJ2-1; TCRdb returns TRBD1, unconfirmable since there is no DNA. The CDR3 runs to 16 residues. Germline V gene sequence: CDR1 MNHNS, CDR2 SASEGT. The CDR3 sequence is CASRTGTSPLIDEQFF.

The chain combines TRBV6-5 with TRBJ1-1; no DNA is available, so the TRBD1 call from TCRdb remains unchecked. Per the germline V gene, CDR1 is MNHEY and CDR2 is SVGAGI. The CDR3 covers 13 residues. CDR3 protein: CASSPGAVTEAFF.

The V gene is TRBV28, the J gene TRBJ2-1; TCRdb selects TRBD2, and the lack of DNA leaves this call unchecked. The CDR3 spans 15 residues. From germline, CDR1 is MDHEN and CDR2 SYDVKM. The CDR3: CASSPLAGIYNEQFF.

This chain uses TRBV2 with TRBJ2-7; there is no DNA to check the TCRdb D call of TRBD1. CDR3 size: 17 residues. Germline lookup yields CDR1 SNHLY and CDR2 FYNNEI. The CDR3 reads CASSEDWGGDSSYEQYF.

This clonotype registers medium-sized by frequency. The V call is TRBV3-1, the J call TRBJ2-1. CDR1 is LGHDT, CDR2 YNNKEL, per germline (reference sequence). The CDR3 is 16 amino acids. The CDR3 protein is CASSQYPRSNSAEQFF.

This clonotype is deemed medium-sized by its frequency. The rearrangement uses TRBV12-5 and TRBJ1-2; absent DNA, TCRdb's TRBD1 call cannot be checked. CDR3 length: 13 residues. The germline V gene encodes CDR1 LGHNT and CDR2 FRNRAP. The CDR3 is CASVPTGGYGYTF.

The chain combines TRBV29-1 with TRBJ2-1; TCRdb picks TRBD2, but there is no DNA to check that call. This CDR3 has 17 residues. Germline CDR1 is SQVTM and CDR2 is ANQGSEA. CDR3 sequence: CSVRTSFEEVSYNEQFF.

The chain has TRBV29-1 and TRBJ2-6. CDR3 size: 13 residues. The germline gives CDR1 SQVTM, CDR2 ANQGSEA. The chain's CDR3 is CSGMDAGANVLTF.

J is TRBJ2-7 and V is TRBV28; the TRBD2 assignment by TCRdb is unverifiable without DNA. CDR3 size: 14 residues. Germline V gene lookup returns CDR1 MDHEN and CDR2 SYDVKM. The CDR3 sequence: CASSTLEVSYEQYF.

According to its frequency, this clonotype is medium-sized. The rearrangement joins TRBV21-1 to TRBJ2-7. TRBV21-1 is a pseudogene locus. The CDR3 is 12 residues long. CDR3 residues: CASSKDFYEQYF.

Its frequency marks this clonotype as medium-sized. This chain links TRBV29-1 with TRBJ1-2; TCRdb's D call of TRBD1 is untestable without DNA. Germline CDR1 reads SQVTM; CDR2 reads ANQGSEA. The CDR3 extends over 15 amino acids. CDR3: CSASKGAGGDYGYTF.

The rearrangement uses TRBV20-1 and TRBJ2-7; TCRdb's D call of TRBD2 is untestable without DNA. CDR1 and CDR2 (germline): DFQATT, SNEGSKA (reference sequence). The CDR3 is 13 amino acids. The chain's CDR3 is CSARVLYGGEQYF.

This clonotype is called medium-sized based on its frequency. The CDR3 is CASSLLMAHTDTQYF. V and J are TRBV27 and TRBJ2-3. This CDR3 contains 15 residues. Germline values: CDR1 MNHEY, CDR2 SMNVEV (reference sequence).

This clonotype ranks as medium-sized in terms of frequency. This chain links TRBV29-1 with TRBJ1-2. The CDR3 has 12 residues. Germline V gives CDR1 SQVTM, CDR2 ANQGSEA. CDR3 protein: CSVSPDNYGYTF.